This TCR beta chain appears in the sequencing data of a study of T-cell reconstitution after alpha-beta-depleted transplantation in children. As it was prepared, the TCRbeta library received unique molecular identifiers. Each CDR3 protein gets one entry after TCRdb re-called the PCR reads with MiXCR. The sample yields over 550,000 distinct CDR3 sequences, approximately 10% seen once. Germline-derived CDR1 and CDR2 are DFQATT and SNEGSKA (reference sequence). The CDR3 contains 13 residues. The V and J ends lost 5 bases and 0 bases, in that order; junction bases with no gene match: 1. This clonotype was detected many times.

The material was PBMCs from the stem cell graft donor, obtained from the stem cell graft. The chain carries TRBV20-1 and TRBJ2-7, with 10 bases aligning to TRBD2. This receptor was obtained from a human donor who donated a stem cell graft to a child with acute myeloid leukemia. The CDR3 is CSARLAGSYEQYF. CDR3 in DNA: TGCAGTGCTCGACTAGCGGGCTCCTACGAGCAGTACTTC.